This T cell receptor beta chain was identified in a study of early T cells in non-severe SARS-CoV-2 infection. Study information: With bulk RNA from unsorted whole blood as input, sequencing yielded unpaired chains.

This clonotype has at least ten counts. Attachment of unique molecular identifiers to individual cDNA molecules was performed. Each CDR3 protein is one row after TCRdb ran MiXCR on the 5' RACE reads. The table has about 58,000 distinct CDR3 sequences, approximately 12% seen once. Sequenced: whole blood. The TCR was taken from an adult who was a healthcare worker with PCR-confirmed SARS-CoV-2 infection or an uninfected control (not recorded which).

CDR3 in amino acids: CASSLLTSRQETQYF. CDR3 coding DNA: TGTGCCAGCAGTCTCCTGACTAGCAGACAAGAGACCCAGTACTTC. The chain has TRBV27 and TRBJ2-5; 7 positions match TRBD2. The V segment lost 5 bases and the J segment 2 bases; nucleotides outside the gene matches: 8. The CDR3 loop spans 15 amino acids. Germline V gene lookup returns CDR1 MNHEY and CDR2 SMNVEV (reference sequence).